These T cell receptor beta chains were read from a single sample in a study of radiotherapy plus CTLA-4 blockade in lung cancer. Sequencing was performed with immunoSEQ multiplex PCR; in TCRdb, only in-frame clones are kept and a portion is missing. The sample carries approximately 80,000 clones, over 65% recorded once. Material: peripheral blood, obtained from a patient treated with radiotherapy plus ipilimumab. The receptors shown here come from a human donor with non-small cell lung cancer whose response to radiotherapy plus ipilimumab could not be evaluated. CDR3s include the opening cysteine and the closing phenylalanine or tryptophan. A D gene is named only where the DNA matches it firmly. The listing skips clone size in some rows; elsewhere it reads once, few, many or a size class.

D gene: .; clone size: .; J gene: TRBJ2-1; V gene: TRBV2; CDR3 DNA: TGTGCCAGCAGTGTTCAGCGGGACAATGAGCAGTTCTTC; CDR3 protein: CASSVQRDNEQFF
D gene: .; clone size: .; J gene: TRBJ2-3; V gene: TRBV5-1; CDR3 DNA: TGCGCCAGCACCCGGGGAGGGGGGGCCGATACGCAGTATTTT; CDR3 protein: CASTRGGGADTQYF
D gene: .; clone size: medium-sized; J gene: TRBJ2-7; V gene: TRBV7-2; CDR3 DNA: TGTGCCAGCAGCTTAGGGCGGGGTAATTACGAGCAGTACTTC; CDR3 protein: CASSLGRGNYEQYF
D gene: .; clone size: .; J gene: TRBJ1-4; V gene: TRBV5-4; CDR3 DNA: TGTGCCAGCAGCCCGGACATAAATAATGAAAAACTGTTTTTT; CDR3 protein: CASSPDINNEKLFF
D gene: .; clone size: once; J gene: TRBJ1-5; V gene: TRBV27; CDR3 DNA: TGTGCCAGCAGTTCCACAGATAGCAATCAGCCCCAGCATTTT; CDR3 protein: CASSSTDSNQPQHF
D gene: .; clone size: .; J gene: TRBJ1-4; V gene: TRBV14; CDR3 DNA: TGTGCCAGCAGCCAGTCCCATGCAACTAATGAAAAACTGTTTTTT; CDR3 protein: CASSQSHATNEKLFF
D gene: TRBD2; clone size: once; J gene: TRBJ2-5; V gene: TRBV28; CDR3 DNA: TGTGCCAGCAGTTCTCGGAGCGAGGGGAGGGGAGAGACCCAGTACTTC; CDR3 protein: CASSSRSEGRGETQYF
D gene: TRBD2; clone size: .; J gene: TRBJ2-1; V gene: TRBV4-1; CDR3 DNA: TGCGCCAGCGGTCCAGGTAGCGGGAGAAGTGGTGAGCAGTTCTTC; CDR3 protein: CASGPGSGRSGEQFF
D gene: .; clone size: .; J gene: TRBJ2-7; V gene: TRBV29-1; CDR3 DNA: TGCAGCGTGATGGCAGGAGGCTACGAGCAGTACTTC; CDR3 protein: CSVMAGGYEQYF
D gene: .; clone size: .; J gene: TRBJ1-1; V gene: TRBV7-3; CDR3 DNA: TGTGCCAGCAGTCGGGGGGGGTTAAACACTGAAGCTTTCTTT; CDR3 protein: CASSRGGLNTEAFF
D gene: TRBD2; clone size: many; J gene: TRBJ2-1; V gene: TRBV5-4; CDR3 DNA: TGTGCCAGCAGCTTCGGACTAGCGACCACCAATGAGCAGTTCTTC; CDR3 protein: CASSFGLATTNEQFF
D gene: .; clone size: .; J gene: TRBJ2-1; V gene: TRBV7-2; CDR3 DNA: TGTGCCAGCAGCTCCCGAGTAGGGGCCGGTGAGCAGTTCTTC; CDR3 protein: CASSSRVGAGEQFF
D gene: .; clone size: .; J gene: TRBJ1-6; V gene: TRBV14; CDR3 DNA: TGTGCCAGCAGCCAAGACTGGGCAGACCGACGCTCACCCCTCCACTTT; CDR3 protein: CASSQDWADRRSPLHF
D gene: .; clone size: .; J gene: TRBJ1-1; V gene: TRBV25-1; CDR3 DNA: TGTGCCAGCAGGGGGCTCAAGAACACTGAAGCTTTCTTT; CDR3 protein: CASRGLKNTEAFF
D gene: TRBD2; clone size: .; J gene: TRBJ2-7; V gene: TRBV5-4; CDR3 DNA: TGCGCCAGCAGCCAAGATCTCAGCGGGGCCCCCTACGAGCAGTACTTC; CDR3 protein: CASSQDLSGAPYEQYF
D gene: TRBD1; clone size: .; J gene: TRBJ1-1; V gene: TRBV27; CDR3 DNA: TGTGCCACCCTGGGGGTGGCAGGGGGTAACACTGAAGCTTTCTTT; CDR3 protein: CATLGVAGGNTEAFF
D gene: TRBD1; clone size: .; J gene: TRBJ1-2; V gene: TRBV30; CDR3 DNA: TGTGCCTGGAGTCCGGGACAGGGCTTCCCTGGCTATGGCTACACCTTC; CDR3 protein: CAWSPGQGFPGYGYTF
D gene: .; clone size: .; J gene: TRBJ2-6; V gene: TRBV5-6; CDR3 DNA: TGTGCCAGCAGCTTGGGTGGGCCTGGGGCCAACGTCCTGACTTTC; CDR3 protein: CASSLGGPGANVLTF